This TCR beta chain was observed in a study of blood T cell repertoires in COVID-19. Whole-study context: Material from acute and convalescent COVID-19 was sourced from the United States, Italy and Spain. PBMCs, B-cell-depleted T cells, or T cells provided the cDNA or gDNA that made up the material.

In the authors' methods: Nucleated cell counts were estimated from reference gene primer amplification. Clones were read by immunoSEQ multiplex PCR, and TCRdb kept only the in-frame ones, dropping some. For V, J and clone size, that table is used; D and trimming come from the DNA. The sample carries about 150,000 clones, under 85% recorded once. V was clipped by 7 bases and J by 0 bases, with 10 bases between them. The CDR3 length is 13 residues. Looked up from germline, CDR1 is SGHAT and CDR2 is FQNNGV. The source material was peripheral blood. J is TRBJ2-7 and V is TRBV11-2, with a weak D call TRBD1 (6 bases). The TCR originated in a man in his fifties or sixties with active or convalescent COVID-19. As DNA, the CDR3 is TGTGCCAGCACAGGGGCTAGCTCCTACGAGCAGTACTTC. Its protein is CASTGASSYEQYF.